The rows below give T cell receptor beta chains drawn from one sample of a study of blood T cell repertoires in COVID-19. Only in-frame clones appear in the TCRdb table, and some are missing; sequencing was by immunoSEQ multiplex PCR. The sample carries about 190,000 clones, about nine tenths recorded once. Material: peripheral blood. These receptors were collected from a man in his forties with acute or convalescent COVID-19. Both conserved end residues are part of each CDR3. D genes are given only for firm matches. Size is omitted from some rows. Given values are once, few, many or a class for expanded clones.

TRBV4-2	TRBJ2-3	.	.	TGTGCCAGCAGCCAAGCGGTTAGCACAGATACGCAGTATTTT	CASSQAVSTDTQYF
TRBV13	TRBJ2-1	TRBD2	.	TGTGCCAGCACCAGAGCGGGGGGGAGCTCCTACAATGAGCAGTTCTTC	CASTRAGGSSYNEQFF
TRBV7-2	TRBJ1-3	TRBD1	.	TGTGCCAGCAGCACCGCAGGGGGAGAGAGCTCTGGAAACACCATATATTTT	CASSTAGGESSGNTIYF
TRBV29-1	TRBJ1-2	.	.	TGCAGCGTTGAAGGCGATACAGGGTTCTATGGCTACACCTTC	CSVEGDTGFYGYTF
TRBV2	TRBJ1-6	TRBD1	.	TGTGCCAGCAGGTCGGGACAGGGTCGGATCTCCTATAATTCACCCCTCCACTTT	CASRSGQGRISYNSPLHF
TRBV2	TRBJ2-1	TRBD2	.	TGTGCCAGCAGAGGAGGGCGGGGGTACAATGAGCAGTTCTTC	CASRGGRGYNEQFF
TRBV3-1/TRBV3-2	TRBJ2-1	TRBD2	.	TGTGCCAGCAGCCAACGAGGACTAGCGGGGAATGAGCAGTTCTTC	CASSQRGLAGNEQFF
TRBV2	TRBJ1-3	TRBD1	.	TGTGCCAGCAGAGCGGACAGGGCCCTCTCCACCATATATTTT	CASRADRALSTIYF
TRBV6-1	TRBJ1-5	TRBD1	.	TGTGCCAGCAGTGAAGGACCAGGGGGTCAGCCCCAGCATTTT	CASSEGPGGQPQHF
TRBV4-3	TRBJ2-7	.	.	TGCGCCAGCAGCCAAGATTGGCGGGCCGAGCAGTACTTC	CASSQDWRAEQYF
TRBV30	TRBJ1-1	.	.	TGTGCCTGGAGTGGACAGAATTGGGGAGCTTTCTTT	CAWSGQNWGAFF
TRBV5-1	TRBJ1-4	.	once	TGCGCCAGCAGTACACAGGGAAATGAAAAACTGTTTTTT	CASSTQGNEKLFF
TRBV6-5	TRBJ1-2	TRBD1	.	TGTGCCAGCAGTTCCTCCGGGACAGCTAACTATGGCTACACCTTC	CASSSSGTANYGYTF
TRBV24-1	TRBJ2-3	TRBD1	once	TGTGCCACCAGTCAACAGGGGTGGAGAGATACGCAGTATTTT	CATSQQGWRDTQYF
TRBV2	TRBJ1-2	TRBD1	.	TGTGCCAGAAGGGGACAGGAGGAACTTAACTATGGCTACACCTTC	CARRGQEELNYGYTF
TRBV24-1	TRBJ1-1	.	.	TGTGCCACCAGTGTAGGGGACATATTCATGGGAGAAGCTTTCTTT	CATSVGDIFMGEAFF
TRBV10-3	TRBJ1-2	.	.	TGTGCCATCAGTGAGTCGATCCCAGGGAATGGCTACACCTTC	CAISESIPGNGYTF
TRBV6-5	TRBJ1-1	TRBD1	once	TGTGCCAGCAGTTATATGGGGGCAGGGGGAACTGAAGCTTTCTTT	CASSYMGAGGTEAFF
TRBV7-2	TRBJ2-2	.	.	TGTGCCAGCAGCTTAGTCTATTCCGGGGAGCTGTTTTTT	CASSLVYSGELFF
TRBV7-3	TRBJ2-7	TRBD1	.	TGTGCCAGCAGCTCGACAGGGACCGACGAGCAGTACTTC	CASSSTGTDEQYF
TRBV24-1	TRBJ2-1	.	.	TGTGCCACCAGTGCGGGAGACTCCTACAATGAGCAGTTCTTC	CATSAGDSYNEQFF
TRBV5-1	TRBJ1-2	TRBD1	.	TGCGCCAGCAGCTTGAGGGGACAGGCAAACAATCCTAACTATGGCTACACCTTC	CASSLRGQANNPNYGYTF
TRBV27	TRBJ2-3	TRBD2	.	TGTGCCAGCAGTCTCATAGCGGGGGGGCTAACAGATACGCAGTATTTT	CASSLIAGGLTDTQYF
TRBV28	TRBJ1-5	TRBD1	.	TGTGCCAGCAGTTTGACCCCAGGGGGAGGACAGCCCCAGCATTTT	CASSLTPGGGQPQHF
TRBV19	TRBJ2-1	.	.	TGTGCCAGTACTGAGGGATCCTACAATGAGCAGTTCTTC	CASTEGSYNEQFF
TRBV27	TRBJ2-5	.	.	TGTGCCAGCAGTTTATCGGCTTCAGAGACCCAGTACTTC	CASSLSASETQYF